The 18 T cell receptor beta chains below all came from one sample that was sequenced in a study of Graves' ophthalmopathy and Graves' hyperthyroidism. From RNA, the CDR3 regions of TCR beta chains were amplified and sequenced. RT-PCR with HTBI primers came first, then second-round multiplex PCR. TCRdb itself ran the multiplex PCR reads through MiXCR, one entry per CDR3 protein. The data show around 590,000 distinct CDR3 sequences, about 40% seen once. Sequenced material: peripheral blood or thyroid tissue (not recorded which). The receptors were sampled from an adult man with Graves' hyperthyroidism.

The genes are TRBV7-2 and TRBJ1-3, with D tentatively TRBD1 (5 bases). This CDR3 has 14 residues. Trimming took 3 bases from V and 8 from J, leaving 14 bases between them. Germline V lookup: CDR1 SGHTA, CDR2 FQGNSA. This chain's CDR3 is CASSLGQTLDTIYF. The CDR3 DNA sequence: TGTGCCAGCAGCTTGGGGCAGACACTAGACACCATATATTTT.

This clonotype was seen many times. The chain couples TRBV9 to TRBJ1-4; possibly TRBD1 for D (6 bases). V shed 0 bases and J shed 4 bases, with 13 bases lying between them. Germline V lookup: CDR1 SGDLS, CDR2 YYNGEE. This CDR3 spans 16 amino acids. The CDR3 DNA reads TGTGCCAGCAGCGTAGGGACAGCCTGGGGTAATGAAAAACTGTTTTTT. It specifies CASSVGTAWGNEKLFF.

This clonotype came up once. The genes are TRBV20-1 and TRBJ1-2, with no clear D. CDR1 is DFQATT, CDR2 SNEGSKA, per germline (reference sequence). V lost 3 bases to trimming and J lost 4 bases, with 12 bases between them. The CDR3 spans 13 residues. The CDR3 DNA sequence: TGCAGTGCTAGGTTCGGGGAGGGCTATGGCTACACCTTC. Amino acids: CSARFGEGYGYTF.

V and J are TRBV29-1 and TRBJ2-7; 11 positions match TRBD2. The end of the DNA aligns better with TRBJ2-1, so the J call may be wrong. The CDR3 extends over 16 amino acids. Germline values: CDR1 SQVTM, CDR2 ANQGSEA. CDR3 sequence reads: CSVGFLTSGRVGEQFF. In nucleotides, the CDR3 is TGCAGCGTAGGGTTCTTAACTAGCGGGAGAGTAGGTGAGCAGTTCTTC.

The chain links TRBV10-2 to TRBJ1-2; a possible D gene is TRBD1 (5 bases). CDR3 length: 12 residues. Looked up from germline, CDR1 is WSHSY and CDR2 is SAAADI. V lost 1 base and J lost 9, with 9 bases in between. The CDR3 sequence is CASSEWAGSYTF. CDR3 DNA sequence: TGCGCCAGCAGTGAGTGGGCAGGGAGCTACACCTTC.

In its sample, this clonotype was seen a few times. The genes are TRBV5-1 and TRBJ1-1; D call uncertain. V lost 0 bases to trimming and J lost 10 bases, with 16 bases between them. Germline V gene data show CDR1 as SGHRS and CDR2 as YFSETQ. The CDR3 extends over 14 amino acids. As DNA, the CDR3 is TGCGCCAGCAGCTTGGTCCTCGGTCAGGCGGCAGCTTTCTTT. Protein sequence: CASSLVLGQAAAFF.

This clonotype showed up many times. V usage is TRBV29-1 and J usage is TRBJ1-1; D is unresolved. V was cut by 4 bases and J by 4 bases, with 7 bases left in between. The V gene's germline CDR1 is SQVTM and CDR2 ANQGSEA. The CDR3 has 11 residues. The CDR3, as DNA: TGCAGCGTTGCAAAGCTCACTGAAGCTTTCTTT. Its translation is CSVAKLTEAFF. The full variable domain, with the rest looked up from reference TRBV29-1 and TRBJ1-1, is SAVISQKPSRDICQRGTSLTIQCQVDSQVTMMFWYRQQPGQSLTLIATANQGSEATYESGFVIDKFPISRPNLTFSTLTVSNMSPEDSSIYLCSVAKLTEAFFGQGTRLTVV.

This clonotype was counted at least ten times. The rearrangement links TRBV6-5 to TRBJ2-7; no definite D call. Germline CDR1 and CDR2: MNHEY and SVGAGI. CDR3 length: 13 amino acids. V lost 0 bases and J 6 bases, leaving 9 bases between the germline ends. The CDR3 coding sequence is TGTGCCAGCAGTTACTCAGGTTGGGGCGAGCAGTACTTC. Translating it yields CASSYSGWGEQYF.

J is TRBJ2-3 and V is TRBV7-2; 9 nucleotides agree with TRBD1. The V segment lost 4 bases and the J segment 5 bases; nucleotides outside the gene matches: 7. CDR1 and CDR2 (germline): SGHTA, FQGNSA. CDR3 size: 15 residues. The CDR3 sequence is CASSSPGQGRDTQYF. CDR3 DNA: TGTGCCAGCAGCTCGCCGGGACAGGGTAGAGATACGCAGTATTTT.

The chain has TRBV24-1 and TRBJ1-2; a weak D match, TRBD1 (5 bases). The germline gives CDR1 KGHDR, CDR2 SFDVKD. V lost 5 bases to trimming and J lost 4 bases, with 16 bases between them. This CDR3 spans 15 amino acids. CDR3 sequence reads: CATSAAGSLRYGYTF. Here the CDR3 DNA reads TGTGCCACCAGTGCCGCAGGGTCCTTGCGCTATGGCTACACCTTC.

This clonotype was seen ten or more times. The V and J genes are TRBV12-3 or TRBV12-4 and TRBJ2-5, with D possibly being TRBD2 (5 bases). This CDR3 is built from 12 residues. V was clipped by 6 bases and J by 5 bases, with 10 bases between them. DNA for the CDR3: TGTGCCAGCAGAAACCCGGGGGAGACCCAGTACTTC. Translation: CASRNPGETQYF.

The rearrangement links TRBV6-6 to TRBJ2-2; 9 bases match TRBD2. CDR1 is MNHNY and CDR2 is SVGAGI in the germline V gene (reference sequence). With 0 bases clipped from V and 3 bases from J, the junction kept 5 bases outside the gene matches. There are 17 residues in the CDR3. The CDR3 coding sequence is TGTGCCAGCAGTTACTCGAAGCTAGCGGGATACACCGGGGAGCTGTTTTTT. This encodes CASSYSKLAGYTGELFF.

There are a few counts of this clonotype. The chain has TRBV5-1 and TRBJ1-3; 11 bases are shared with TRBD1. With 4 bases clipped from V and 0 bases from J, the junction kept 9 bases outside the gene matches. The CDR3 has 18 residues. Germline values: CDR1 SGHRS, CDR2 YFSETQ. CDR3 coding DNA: TGCGCCAGCAGCAACTTGGCCGGGACAGGGGGCTCTGGAAACACCATATATTTT. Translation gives CASSNLAGTGGSGNTIYF.

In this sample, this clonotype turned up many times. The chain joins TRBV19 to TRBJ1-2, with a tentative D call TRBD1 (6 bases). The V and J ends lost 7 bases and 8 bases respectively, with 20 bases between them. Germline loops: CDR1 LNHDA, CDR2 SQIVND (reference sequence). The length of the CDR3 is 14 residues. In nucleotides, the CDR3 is TGTGCCAGTATAACGGGGGGCGGAACCGTCGGCTACACCTTC. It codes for CASITGGGTVGYTF.

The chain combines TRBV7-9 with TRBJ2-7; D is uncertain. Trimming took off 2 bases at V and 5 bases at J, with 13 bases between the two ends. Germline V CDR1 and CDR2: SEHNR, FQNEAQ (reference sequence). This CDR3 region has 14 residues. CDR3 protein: CASSLTPRVNEQYF. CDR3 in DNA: TGTGCCAGCAGCTTAACCCCCCGGGTAAACGAGCAGTACTTC.

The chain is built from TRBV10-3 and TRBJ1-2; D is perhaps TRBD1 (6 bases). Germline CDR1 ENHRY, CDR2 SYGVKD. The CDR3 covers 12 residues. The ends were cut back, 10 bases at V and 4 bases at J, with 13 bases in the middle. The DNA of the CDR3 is TGTGCCACACCGGACAGCCCCTATGGCTACACCTTC. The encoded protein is CATPDSPYGYTF.

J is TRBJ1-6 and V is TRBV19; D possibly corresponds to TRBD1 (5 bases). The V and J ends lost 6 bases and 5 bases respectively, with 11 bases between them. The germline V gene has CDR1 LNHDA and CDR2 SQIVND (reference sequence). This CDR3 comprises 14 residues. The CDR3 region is CASRGEQNNSPLHF. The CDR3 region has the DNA TGTGCCAGTAGGGGGGAGCAGAATAATTCACCCCTCCACTTT.

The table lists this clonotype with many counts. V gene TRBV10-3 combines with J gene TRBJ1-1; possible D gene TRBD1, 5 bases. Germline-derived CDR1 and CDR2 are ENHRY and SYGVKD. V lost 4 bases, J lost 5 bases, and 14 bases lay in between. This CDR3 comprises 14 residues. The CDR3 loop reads CAISGWGEGTEAFF. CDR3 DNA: TGTGCCATCAGTGGTTGGGGAGAGGGGACTGAAGCTTTCTTT.